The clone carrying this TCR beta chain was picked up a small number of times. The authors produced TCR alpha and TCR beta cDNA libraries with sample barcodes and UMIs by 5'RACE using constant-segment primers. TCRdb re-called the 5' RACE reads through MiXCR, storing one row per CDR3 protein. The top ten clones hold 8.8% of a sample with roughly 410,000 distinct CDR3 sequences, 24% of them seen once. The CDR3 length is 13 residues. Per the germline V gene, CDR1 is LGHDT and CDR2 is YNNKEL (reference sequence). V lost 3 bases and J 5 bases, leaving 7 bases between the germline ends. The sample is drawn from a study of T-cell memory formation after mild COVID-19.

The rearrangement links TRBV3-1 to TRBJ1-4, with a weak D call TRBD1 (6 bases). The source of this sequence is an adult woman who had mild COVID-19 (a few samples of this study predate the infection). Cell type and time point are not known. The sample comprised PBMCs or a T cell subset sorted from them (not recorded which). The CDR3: CASSQGANEKLFF. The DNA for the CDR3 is TGTGCCAGCAGCCAGGGGGCCAATGAAAAACTGTTTTTT.